Following are 30 T cell receptor beta chains from one sample sequenced in a study of T cells in Graves' hyperthyroidism and ophthalmopathy (dated by TCRdb to about 2019). Library preparation employed multiplex PCR. The sample was run on an Illumina HiSeq 2000. TCR beta CDR3 regions were amplified from RNA transcripts. The first round of RT-PCR for the TCR CDR3 was performed with the HTBI primer set and the Qiagen OneStep RT-PCR kit. In TCRdb, the public reads were trimmed at Q25 with fastp and aligned with MiXCR, with productive beta chains retained. A single entry per CDR3 protein holds the most common genes and DNA from its merged rows. The sample table records roughly 700,000 distinct CDR3 sequences; approximately 15% of these occur just once. 9.5% to 13% of the sample lies in the top ten. The sample was blood. Source of these receptors: a woman younger than 30 with Graves' hyperthyroidism.

The genes are TRBV7-9 and TRBJ2-5; TRBD1 matches at 9 bases. CDR3 length equals 17 residues. CDR1 is SEHNR, CDR2 FQNEAQ, per germline (reference sequence). The trim removed 5 bases at V and 4 bases at J, leaving 14 bases unmatched. In nucleotides, the CDR3 is TGTGCCAGCAGCGAATTTACAGGGGGCTCGTTAAGAGAGACCCAGTACTTC. Protein sequence: CASSEFTGGSLRETQYF.

The genes are TRBV5-4 and TRBJ2-1; no reliable D call. The CDR3 sequence is 15 residues long. The germline gives CDR1 SGHNT, CDR2 YYREEE (reference sequence). Between the trimmed V and J ends, which lost 4 bases and 4 bases, there was a span of 15 bases. This CDR3 reads CASSPDGPMYNEQFF. CDR3 DNA sequence: TGTGCCAGCAGCCCGGACGGACCTATGTACAATGAGCAGTTCTTC.

This clonotype was seen a few times. The chain couples TRBV4-2 to TRBJ2-1; 7 bases match TRBD2. The length of the CDR3 is 15 residues. Germline lookup yields CDR1 LGHNA and CDR2 YNFKEQ. Trimming at V came to 4 bases and at J to 3 bases, leaving 6 bases not matched to a gene. CDR3 residues: CASSPLAFDYNEQFF. CDR3 DNA sequence: TGTGCCAGCAGCCCACTAGCGTTCGACTACAATGAGCAGTTCTTC.

This clonotype was detected ten times or more. CDR3 DNA sequence: TGTGCCTGGACCCCGGGGACAGGGCCCAACGAGCAGTACTTC. This gives the protein CAWTPGTGPNEQYF. This rearrangement joins TRBV30 to TRBJ2-7; 9 positions match TRBD1. V shed 4 bases, J shed 5 bases, and the junction held 9 bases outside the gene matches. Germline V gene lookup returns CDR1 GTSNPN and CDR2 SVGIG (reference sequence). CDR3 size: 14 residues.

The CDR3 region is CASSYSILHMNTEAFF. DNA for the CDR3: TGTGCCAGCAGTTACTCGATTCTGCATATGAACACTGAAGCTTTCTTT. The genes are TRBV6-2 or TRBV6-3 and TRBJ1-1, with D unresolved. The V and J ends lost 0 bases and 0 bases respectively, with 11 bases between them. CDR1 is MNHEY and CDR2 is SVGEGT in the germline V gene. The CDR3 totals 16 residues.

This clonotype has ten or more counts. V and J are TRBV7-2 and TRBJ1-2, with TRBD1 identical over 7 bases. V was pared by 5 bases and J by 4 bases, with 7 bases of the junction left unmatched. Germline lookup yields CDR1 SGHTA and CDR2 FQGNSA. The CDR3 is made up of 14 amino acids. The chain's CDR3 is CASSQRDSGYGYTF. The CDR3 DNA reads TGTGCCAGCAGCCAGAGGGACAGTGGCTATGGCTACACCTTC.

This clonotype was seen many times. The chain couples TRBV20-1 to TRBJ1-4; D gene ambiguous. Germline V gives CDR1 DFQATT, CDR2 SNEGSKA (reference sequence). V shed 3 bases and J shed 5 bases, with 7 bases lying between them. The CDR3 is made up of 12 amino acids. The DNA for the CDR3 is TGCAGTGCTAGCGGAAACAATGAAAAACTGTTTTTT. Its translation: CSASGNNEKLFF.

In its sample, this clonotype was seen many times. This sequence joins TRBV11-2 and TRBJ1-1; the D is unclear. Germline CDR1 and CDR2: SGHAT and FQNNGV. V lost 5 bases and J 3 bases, leaving 10 bases between the germline ends. The CDR3 is 13 residues long. The CDR3 coding sequence is TGTGCCAGCAGCCACTGGGAGGACACTGAAGCTTTCTTT. Translated: CASSHWEDTEAFF. The full variable domain, rest sourced from reference TRBV11-2 and TRBJ1-1, is EAGVAQSPRYKIIEKRQSVAFWCNPISGHATLYWYQQILGQGPKLLIQFQNNGVVDDSQLPKDRFSAERLKGVDSTLKIQPAKLEDSAVYLCASSHWEDTEAFFGQGTRLTVV.

This clonotype was detected ten times or more. This chain connects TRBV12-3 or TRBV12-4 to TRBJ1-1; D gene ambiguous. Deletions cut 9 bases from V and 6 bases from J, with 17 bases between. The CDR3 is 13 amino acids. As DNA, the CDR3 is TGTGCCAGTCTCTACTCTGGAGACTCTGAAGCTTTCTTT. It encodes CASLYSGDSEAFF.

This clonotype was recorded many times. The V call is TRBV5-8, the J call TRBJ1-2, with unresolved D. The CDR3 sequence is 15 residues long. Germline CDR1 SGHTS, CDR2 YDEGEE. V was clipped by 1 base and J by 4 bases, with 14 bases between them. Here the CDR3 reads CASSLLHQSTYGYTF. CDR3 in DNA: TGTGCCAGCAGCTTGTTGCACCAGAGCACCTATGGCTACACCTTC.

This clonotype was seen many times. V usage is TRBV12-3 or TRBV12-4 and J usage is TRBJ1-1, with D hard to call. V was trimmed by 6 bases and J by 2 bases, leaving 16 bases between them. The CDR3 loop spans 15 amino acids. CDR3 residues: CASRSQKTLNTEAFF. The DNA of the CDR3 is TGTGCCAGCAGGTCCCAGAAAACCCTAAACACTGAAGCTTTCTTT.

This clonotype was seen many times. The chain carries TRBV24-1 and TRBJ2-1; 7 nucleotides match TRBD2. Germline values: CDR1 KGHDR, CDR2 SFDVKD. V trimming: 11 bases; J trimming: 6 bases; junction bases outside the gene matches: 15. The CDR3 contains 15 residues. CDR3 region: CAISPSREERNEQFF. For the CDR3, the DNA is TGTGCCATCAGCCCCAGCCGGGAGGAACGCAATGAGCAGTTCTTC.

This clonotype was counted between two and nine times. The CDR3 protein is CASSLAPRGDNSPLHF. As DNA, the CDR3 is TGTGCCAGCAGCTTAGCGCCCCGCGGGGATAATTCACCCCTCCACTTT. The genes are TRBV11-2 and TRBJ1-6; no reliable D call. The V end lost 1 base, the J end lost 5 bases, and 12 bases lay between the germline ends. This CDR3 comprises 16 residues. Germline CDR1 and CDR2: SGHAT and FQNNGV.

Many counts were recorded for this clonotype. This rearrangement joins TRBV13 to TRBJ2-7, with D tentatively TRBD2 (6 bases). The V and J ends lost 8 bases and 1 base respectively, with 9 bases between them. This CDR3 comprises 12 residues. Germline CDR1 reads PRHDT; CDR2 reads FYEKMQ (reference sequence). The CDR3 DNA reads TGTGCCAGCGGGACTGCGTCCTACGAGCAGTACTTC. This codes for CASGTASYEQYF.

This clonotype was seen at least ten times. The CDR3 DNA is TGTGCCAGCAGTGAAAATAGCCCGAACACTGAAGCTTTCTTT. Its protein product is CASSENSPNTEAFF. V gene TRBV2 combines with J gene TRBJ1-1; D is unresolved. Trimming cost V 2 bases and J 1 base, with 8 bases left between them. The CDR3 has 14 residues. CDR1 SNHLY and CDR2 FYNNEI come from the germline V gene.

This clonotype was observed at least ten times. V usage is TRBV2 and J usage is TRBJ2-1; TRBD2 agrees at 8 bases. V was clipped by 0 bases and J by 10 bases; unmatched bases: 8. CDR3 size: 15 residues. The germline CDR1 and CDR2 sequences are SNHLY and FYNNEI. The DNA of the CDR3 is TGTGCCAGCAGTGAAGCGCTTAGCGGGATTAGGGAGCAGTTCTTC. It specifies CASSEALSGIREQFF.

CDR3 in DNA: TGTGCCACCAGTGACGCGGGAGCTAGCTCCTACAATGAGCAGTTCTTC. Translating gives CATSDAGASSYNEQFF. This sequence joins TRBV24-1 and TRBJ2-1; 7 nucleotides agree with TRBD2. Trimming at V came to 4 bases and at J to 0 bases, leaving 5 bases not matched to a gene. Germline CDR1 reads KGHDR; CDR2 reads SFDVKD. The CDR3 totals 16 residues.

This clonotype was observed a few times. V usage is TRBV5-1 and J usage is TRBJ1-4; D unresolved. This CDR3 is built from 14 residues. Trimming left V 2 bases short and J 5 bases short, with 10 bases between. Germline V gives CDR1 SGHRS, CDR2 YFSETQ. This CDR3 reads CASSFYGLNEKLFF. The CDR3 coding sequence is TGCGCCAGCAGCTTTTATGGGTTAAATGAAAAACTGTTTTTT.

This rearrangement joins TRBV4-1 to TRBJ1-5; a possible D gene is TRBD1 (5 bases). This CDR3 comprises 17 residues. The V end was cut by 2 bases, the J end by 2 bases, with 16 bases between. Germline assignment: CDR1 MGHRA and CDR2 YSYEKL. The CDR3 region has the DNA TGCGCCAGCAGCCAACGAACAGGCGAGGCGGGCAATCAGCCCCAGCATTTT. Translated, it gives CASSQRTGEAGNQPQHF.

A note on this clonotype: An end of the junction does not agree with germline; a read error may underlie this. The chain links TRBV12-3 or TRBV12-4 to TRBJ2-7; tentative D call: TRBD2 (6 bases). There are 14 residues in the CDR3. CDR3 sequence (DNA): TGTGCCAGCAGTTTCGGCGGGGTCCCCTACGAGCAGCACTTC. Translation gives CASSFGGVPYEQHF.

This clonotype was seen only a few times. The chain uses TRBV10-3 and TRBJ2-7; TRBD1 agrees at 11 bases. Looked up from germline, CDR1 is ENHRY and CDR2 is SYGVKD. The CDR3 loop spans 15 amino acids. Trimming at V came to 6 bases and at J to 5 bases, leaving 9 bases not matched to a gene. The CDR3 bases are TGTGCCATCAGGGATCCGGGACAGGGGGAACACGAGCAGTACTTC. It translates to CAIRDPGQGEHEQYF.

CDR3 sequence reads: CASRGAGYGYTF. CDR3 coding DNA: TGTGCCAGCAGGGGAGCAGGCTATGGCTACACCTTC. The rearrangement uses TRBV28 and TRBJ1-2, with no clear D. The CDR3 totals 12 residues. Trimming left V 6 bases short and J 4 bases short, with 9 bases between. Germline V gene sequence: CDR1 MDHEN, CDR2 SYDVKM.

This clonotype came up many times. This chain joins TRBV5-5 and TRBJ2-1, with a weak D call TRBD1 (5 bases). V lost 4 bases and J 3 bases, leaving 26 bases between the germline ends. This CDR3 spans 19 amino acids. Germline lookup yields CDR1 SGHKS and CDR2 YYEKEE (reference sequence). The CDR3 DNA follows: TGTGCCAGCAGCGCCAAGATGTTGCGTCGACAGAGAAACTACAATGAGCAGTTCTTC. The encoded protein is CASSAKMLRRQRNYNEQFF.

This clonotype was found once. The chain links TRBV10-3 to TRBJ2-7; the D gene could be TRBD1 or TRBD2 (5 bases each). The CDR3 loop spans 15 amino acids. V lost 1 base, J lost 2 bases, and 12 bases lay in between. Germline values: CDR1 ENHRY, CDR2 SYGVKD. CDR3 sequence: CAISEFRDRTYEQYF. CDR3 nucleotide sequence: TGTGCCATCAGTGAGTTCCGGGACCGCACCTACGAGCAGTACTTC.

This clonotype has only a few counts. The chain joins TRBV19 to TRBJ1-1; TRBD1 aligns across 10 bases. Germline V gene sequence: CDR1 LNHDA, CDR2 SQIVND (reference sequence). Losses at the gene ends were 5 bases for V and 4 bases for J; bases not matched to a gene: 4. The CDR3 is 14 residues long. CDR3 in amino acids: CASSGGQGVTEAFF. CDR3 coding DNA: TGTGCCAGTAGTGGCGGACAGGGGGTCACTGAAGCTTTCTTT.

Ten or more counts support this clonotype. The rearrangement links TRBV20-1 to TRBJ2-5, with 7 bases lining up with TRBD1. The V and J ends lost 0 bases and 1 base, in that order; junction bases with no gene match: 14. The germline V gene has CDR1 DFQATT and CDR2 SNEGSKA (reference sequence). The CDR3 loop spans 18 amino acids. For the CDR3, the DNA is TGCAGTGCTAGAGACCCAATAACGAGGGGGCCTCGCCAAGAGACCCAGTACTTC. This sequence encodes CSARDPITRGPRQETQYF.

This clonotype was found many times. The V call is TRBV7-8, the J call TRBJ2-7; D is unresolved. The CDR3 covers 13 residues. Germline V gives CDR1 SGHVS, CDR2 FQNEAQ. The V gene lost 5 bases and the J gene lost 2 bases, with 10 bases spanning the gap. DNA for the CDR3: TGTGCCAGCAGCACTCGATCCCCCTACGAGCAGTACTTC. It is translated as CASSTRSPYEQYF.

This clonotype was observed a handful of times. Just one base apart from a much larger clone, this may be a read error. The V gene is TRBV2, the J gene TRBJ1-2; no definite D call. The V end lost 8 bases, the J end lost 6 bases, and 13 bases lay between the germline ends. This CDR3 is built from 12 residues. Germline-derived CDR1 and CDR2 are SNHLY and FYNNEI. This CDR3 is CASVTRVDGYTF. The CDR3, as DNA: TGTGCCAGCGTAACCCGGGTGGATGGCTACACCTTC.

Details on this clonotype: A much larger clone differs by one base, so this may be a read error. CDR3 residues: CASSSASWVGDNEQFF. In DNA, the CDR3 is TGTGCCAGCAGCTCCGCTAGCTGGGTTGGGGACAATGAGCAGTTCTTC. The rearrangement links TRBV11-2 to TRBJ2-1, with a possible D match to TRBD2 (5 bases). Trimming cost V 4 bases and J 5 bases, with 18 bases left between them. The germline V gene encodes CDR1 SGHAT and CDR2 FQNNGV. There are 16 residues in the CDR3. Together with reference TRBV11-2 and TRBJ2-1, the CDR3 gives the full variable domain: EAGVAQSPRYKIIEKRQSVAFWCNPISGHATLYWYQQILGQGPKLLIQFQNNGVVDDSQLPKDRFSAERLKGVDSTLKIQPAKLEDSAVYLCASSSASWVGDNEQFFGPGTRLTVL.

The table lists this clonotype with many counts. The chain couples TRBV30 to TRBJ2-1; no reliable D call. Trimming took off 2 bases at V and 4 bases at J, with 15 bases between the two ends. Germline assignment: CDR1 GTSNPN and CDR2 SVGIG (reference sequence). This CDR3 has 15 amino acids. This CDR3 reads CAWSLTPPFYNEQFF. CDR3 nucleotide sequence: TGTGCCTGGAGTTTGACACCCCCCTTTTACAATGAGCAGTTCTTC.